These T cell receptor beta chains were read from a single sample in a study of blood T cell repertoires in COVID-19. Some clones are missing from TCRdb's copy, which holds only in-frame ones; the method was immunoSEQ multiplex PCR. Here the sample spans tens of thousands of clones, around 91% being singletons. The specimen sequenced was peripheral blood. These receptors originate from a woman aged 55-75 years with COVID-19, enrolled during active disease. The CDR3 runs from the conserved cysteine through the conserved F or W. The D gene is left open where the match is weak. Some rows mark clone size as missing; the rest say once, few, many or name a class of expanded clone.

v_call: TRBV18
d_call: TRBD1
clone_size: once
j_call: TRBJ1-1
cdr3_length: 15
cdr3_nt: TGTGCCAGCTCAATACGACAGGGCAAGGACACTGAAGCTTTCTTT
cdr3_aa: CASSIRQGKDTEAFF

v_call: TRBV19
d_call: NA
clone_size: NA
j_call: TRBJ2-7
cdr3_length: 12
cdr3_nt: TGTGCCACTAGTGACATCTTTTACGAGCAGTACTTC
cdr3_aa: CATSDIFYEQYF

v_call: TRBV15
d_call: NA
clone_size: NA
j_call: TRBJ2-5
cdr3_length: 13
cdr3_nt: TGTGCCACCAGCAGAGATCTACAAGAGACCCAGTACTTC
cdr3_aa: CATSRDLQETQYF

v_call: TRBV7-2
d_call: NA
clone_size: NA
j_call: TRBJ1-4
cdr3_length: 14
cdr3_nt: TGTGCCAGCAGCGGGAGCGCAACTAATGAAAAACTGTTTTTT
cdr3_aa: CASSGSATNEKLFF

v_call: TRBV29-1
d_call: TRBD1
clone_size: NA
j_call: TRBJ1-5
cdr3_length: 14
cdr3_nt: TGCAGCGCCTCTACAGGGGCGAGCAATCAGCCCCAGCATTTT
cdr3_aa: CSASTGASNQPQHF

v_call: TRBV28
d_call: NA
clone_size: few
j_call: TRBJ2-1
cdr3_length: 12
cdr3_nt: TGTGCCAGCAGCGGACTACTCAATGAGCAGTTCTTC
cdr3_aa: CASSGLLNEQFF

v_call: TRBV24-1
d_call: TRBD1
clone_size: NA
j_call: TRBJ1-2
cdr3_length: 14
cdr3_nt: TGTGCCACCAGTGATCGGGACAGCGACTATGGCTACACCTTC
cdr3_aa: CATSDRDSDYGYTF

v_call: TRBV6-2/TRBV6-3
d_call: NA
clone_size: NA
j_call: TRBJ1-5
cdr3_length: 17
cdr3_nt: TGTGCCAGCAGTTACCCGGGGAAAGGAAAGAGAAATCAGCCCCAGCATTTT
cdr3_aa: CASSYPGKGKRNQPQHF

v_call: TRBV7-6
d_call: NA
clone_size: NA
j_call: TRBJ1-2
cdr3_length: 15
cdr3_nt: TGTGCCAGCAGCCAGATGGAACAGGGTATTTATGGCTACACCTTC
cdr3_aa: CASSQMEQGIYGYTF

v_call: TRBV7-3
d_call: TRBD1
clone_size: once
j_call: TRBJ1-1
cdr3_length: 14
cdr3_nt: TGTGCCAGCAGCCTCACAGGGGGCTATACTGAAGCTTTCTTT
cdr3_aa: CASSLTGGYTEAFF

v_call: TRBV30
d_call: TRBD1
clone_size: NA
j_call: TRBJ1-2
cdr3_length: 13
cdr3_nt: TGTGCCTGGAGCCTTGACAGGGGGTATGGCTACACCTTC
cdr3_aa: CAWSLDRGYGYTF

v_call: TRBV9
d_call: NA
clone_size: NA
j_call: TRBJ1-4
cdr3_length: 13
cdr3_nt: TGTGCCAGCAGCGGACAGGTCAATGAAAAACTGTTTTTT
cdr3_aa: CASSGQVNEKLFF

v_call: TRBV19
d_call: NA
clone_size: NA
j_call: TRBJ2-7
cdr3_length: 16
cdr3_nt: TGTGCCAGTAGCATCGGTACAGTGGGGCAGAACTACGAGCAGTACTTC
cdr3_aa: CASSIGTVGQNYEQYF

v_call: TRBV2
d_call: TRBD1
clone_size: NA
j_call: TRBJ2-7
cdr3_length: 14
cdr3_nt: TGTGCCAGCAGTGGAGACAGGGGCTCCCACGAGCAGTACTTC
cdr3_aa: CASSGDRGSHEQYF

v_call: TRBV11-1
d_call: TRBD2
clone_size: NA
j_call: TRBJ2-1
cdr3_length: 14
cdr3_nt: TGTGCCAGCCTCCGGACTAGCGGGAAAAATGAGCAGTTCTTC
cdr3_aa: CASLRTSGKNEQFF

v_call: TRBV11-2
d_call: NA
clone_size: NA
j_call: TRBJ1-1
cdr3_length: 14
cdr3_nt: TGTGCCAGCAGCTCAGTAGGCAGCGTGTCTCCGGCTTTCTTT
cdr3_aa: CASSSVGSVSPAFF

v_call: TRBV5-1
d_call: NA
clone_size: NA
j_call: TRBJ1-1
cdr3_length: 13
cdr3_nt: TGCGCCACCTCGAGCGGGGGGACCACTGAAGCTTTCTTT
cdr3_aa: CATSSGGTTEAFF

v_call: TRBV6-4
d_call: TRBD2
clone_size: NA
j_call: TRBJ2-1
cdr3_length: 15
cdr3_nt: TGTGCCAGCAGTGAGTCAGCGGGATCGTACAATGAGCAGTTCTTC
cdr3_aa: CASSESAGSYNEQFF